One sample yielded the 4 T cell receptor beta chains listed below, sequenced in a study of blood T cell repertoires in COVID-19. Clones were sequenced by immunoSEQ multiplex PCR, and TCRdb holds only the in-frame ones, with some missing. This repertoire shows hundreds of thousands of clones, 70% to 90% found once; its top ten account for approximately 1.7%. Sequencing used PBMCs or T cells enriched from blood (not recorded which). Source of these receptors: a man in his forties who had recovered from COVID-19.

This chain connects TRBV3-1 (or the pseudogene TRBV3-2) to TRBJ2-5; D not resolved. V was pared by 1 base and J by 0 bases, with 6 bases between. The CDR3 spans 14 residues. Germline V CDR1 and CDR2: LGHDT, YNNKEL (reference sequence). CDR3 amino acids: CASSQARYQETQYF. DNA of the CDR3: TGTGCCAGCAGCCAAGCCAGATACCAAGAGACCCAGTACTTC.

The chain employs TRBV5-1 and TRBJ2-5; 7 bases match TRBD1. CDR1 and CDR2 (germline): SGHRS, YFSETQ. The CDR3 consists of 14 residues. V trimming: 3 bases; J trimming: 2 bases; junction bases outside the gene matches: 4. The CDR3 loop reads CASSSQGVQETQYF. The CDR3 DNA reads TGCGCCAGCAGCTCCCAGGGGGTTCAAGAGACCCAGTACTTC. The whole variable domain, filled in from reference TRBV5-1 and TRBJ2-5, reads KAGVTQTPRYLIKTRGQQVTLSCSPISGHRSVSWYQQTPGQGLQFLFEYFSETQRNKGNFPGRFSGRQFSNSRSEMNVSTLELGDSALYLCASSSQGVQETQYFGPGTRLLVL.

The rearrangement joins TRBV7-9 to TRBJ1-1; TRBD1 matches at 7 bases. Germline values: CDR1 SEHNR, CDR2 FQNEAQ (reference sequence). The CDR3 has 15 residues. Trimming took 1 base from V and 1 from J; bases not matched to a gene: 3. The chain's CDR3 is CASSLGSGGNTEAFF. CDR3 sequence (DNA): TGTGCCAGCAGCTTAGGTTCAGGGGGGAACACTGAAGCTTTCTTT.

The V call is TRBV6-5, the J call TRBJ2-2; TRBD1 matches at 9 bases. The length of the CDR3 is 14 residues. The trim removed 6 bases at V and 5 bases at J, leaving 4 bases unmatched. CDR1 and CDR2 (germline): MNHEY, SVGAGI. This CDR3 reads CASRTTGGTGELFF. CDR3 coding DNA: TGTGCCAGCAGAACGACAGGGGGGACCGGGGAGCTGTTTTTT.